This entry concerns a single T cell receptor (beta chain). The record originates from a study of T cell responses to AZD1222 COVID-19 vaccine. Germline CDR1 is DFQATT and CDR2 is SNEGSKA (reference sequence). V was shortened by 6 bases and J by 1 base, with 6 bases between the two germline ends. This CDR3 is built from 11 residues. TCRdb's copy holds only in-frame clones and misses some; the assay was immunoSEQ multiplex PCR. The sample consists of approximately 140,000 clones, roughly nine tenths of them appearing once. The TCR comes from an adult who received the AZD1222 COVID-19 vaccine. Sequencing used peripheral blood, obtained 28 days after the second AZD1222 dose. The rearrangement uses TRBV20-1 and TRBJ1-1; D remains unclear. CDR3: CSAPWNTEAFF. CDR3 nucleotides: TGCAGTGCCCCCTGGAACACTGAAGCTTTCTTT.